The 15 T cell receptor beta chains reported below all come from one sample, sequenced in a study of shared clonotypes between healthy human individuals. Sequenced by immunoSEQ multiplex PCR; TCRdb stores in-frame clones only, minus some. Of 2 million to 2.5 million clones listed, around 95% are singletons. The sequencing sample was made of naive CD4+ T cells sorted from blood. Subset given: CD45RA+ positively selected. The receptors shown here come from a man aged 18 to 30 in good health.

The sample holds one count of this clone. The CDR3 DNA is TGTGCCAGCAGTGTCAGATCAGGGGGCCCGGGTGGCTACACCTTC. The encoded protein is CASSVRSGGPGGYTF. The chain links TRBV27 to TRBJ1-2, with TRBD1 matching over 8 bases. Germline CDR1 reads MNHEY; CDR2 reads SMNVEV (reference sequence). V was pared by 5 bases and J by 7 bases, with 12 bases of the junction left unmatched. The CDR3 has 15 amino acids.

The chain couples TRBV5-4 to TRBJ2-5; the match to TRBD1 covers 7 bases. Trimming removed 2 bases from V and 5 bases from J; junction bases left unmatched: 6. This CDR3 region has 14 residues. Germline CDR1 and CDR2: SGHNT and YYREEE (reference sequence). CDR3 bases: TGTGCCAGCAGCTTAAGGGGGCCGAGGGAGACCCAGTACTTC. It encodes CASSLRGPRETQYF.

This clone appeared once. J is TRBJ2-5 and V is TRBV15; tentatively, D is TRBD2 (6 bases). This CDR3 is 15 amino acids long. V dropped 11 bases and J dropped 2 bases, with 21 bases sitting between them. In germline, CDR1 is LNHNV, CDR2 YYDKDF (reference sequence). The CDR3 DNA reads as TGTGCCGCAGCAACCGGGAGCCTGGAACAAGAGACCCAGTACTTC. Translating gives CAAATGSLEQETQYF.

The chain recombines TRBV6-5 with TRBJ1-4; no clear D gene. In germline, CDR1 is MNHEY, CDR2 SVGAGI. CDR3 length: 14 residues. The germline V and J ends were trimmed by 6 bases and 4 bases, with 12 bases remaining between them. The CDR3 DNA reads TGTGCCAGCAGCGCCGACGGCATTAATGAAAAACTGTTTTTT. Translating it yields CASSADGINEKLFF.

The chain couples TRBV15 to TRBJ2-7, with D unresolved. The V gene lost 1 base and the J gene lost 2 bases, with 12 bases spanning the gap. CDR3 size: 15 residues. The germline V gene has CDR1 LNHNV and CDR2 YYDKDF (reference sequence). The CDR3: CATSRAKAPTYEQYF. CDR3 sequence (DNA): TGTGCCACCAGCAGAGCGAAGGCCCCAACCTACGAGCAGTACTTC.

The CDR3 loop reads CASSQGNVRQGLYGYTF. In DNA form, the CDR3 reads TGCGCCAGCAGCCAAGGTAATGTGAGACAGGGACTTTATGGCTACACCTTC. The chain joins TRBV4-1 to TRBJ1-2, with 7 bases aligning to TRBD1. Germline-derived CDR1 and CDR2 are MGHRA and YSYEKL. CDR3 length equals 17 residues. Germline trimming cut 1 base from V and 5 bases from J; bases unmatched to any gene: 13.

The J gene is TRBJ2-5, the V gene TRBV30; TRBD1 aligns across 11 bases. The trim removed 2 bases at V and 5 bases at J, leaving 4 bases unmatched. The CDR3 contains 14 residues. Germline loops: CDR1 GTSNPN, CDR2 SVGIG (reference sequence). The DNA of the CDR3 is TGTGCCTGGAGTCCCGGGGACAGGGGGGAGACCCAGTACTTC. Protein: CAWSPGDRGETQYF. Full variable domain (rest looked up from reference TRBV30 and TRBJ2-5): SQTIHQWPATLVQPVGSPLSLECTVEGTSNPNLYWYRQAAGRGLQLLFYSVGIGQISSEVPQNLSASRPQDRQFILSSKKLLLSDSGFYLCAWSPGDRGETQYFGPGTRLLVL.

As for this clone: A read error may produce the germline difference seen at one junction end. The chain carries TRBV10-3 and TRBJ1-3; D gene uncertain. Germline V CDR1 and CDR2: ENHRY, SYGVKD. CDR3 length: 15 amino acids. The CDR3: CAISESYWGGDTIYF. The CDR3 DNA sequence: TGTGCCATCAGTGAGTCGTATTGGGGTGGAGACACCATATATTTT.

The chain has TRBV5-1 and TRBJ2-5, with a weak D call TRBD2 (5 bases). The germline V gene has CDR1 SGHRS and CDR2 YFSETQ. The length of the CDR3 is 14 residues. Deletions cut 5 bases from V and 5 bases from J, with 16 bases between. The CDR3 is CASSSDASGETQYF. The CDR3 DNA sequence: TGCGCCAGCAGTAGCGACGCCAGCGGTGAGACCCAGTACTTC.

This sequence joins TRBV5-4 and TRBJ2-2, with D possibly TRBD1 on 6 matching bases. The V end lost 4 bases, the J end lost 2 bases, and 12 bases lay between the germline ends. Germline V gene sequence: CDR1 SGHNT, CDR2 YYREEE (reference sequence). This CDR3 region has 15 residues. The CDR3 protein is CASSRDIYNTGELFF. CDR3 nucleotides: TGTGCCAGCAGCAGGGACATTTATAACACCGGGGAGCTGTTTTTT.

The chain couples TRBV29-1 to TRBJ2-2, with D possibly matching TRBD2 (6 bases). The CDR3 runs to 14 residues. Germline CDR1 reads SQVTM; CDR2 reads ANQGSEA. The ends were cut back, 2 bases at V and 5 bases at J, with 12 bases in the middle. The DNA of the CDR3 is TGCAGCGTTGAAAATTGGGGGAGGACCGGGGAGCTGTTTTTT. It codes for CSVENWGRTGELFF.

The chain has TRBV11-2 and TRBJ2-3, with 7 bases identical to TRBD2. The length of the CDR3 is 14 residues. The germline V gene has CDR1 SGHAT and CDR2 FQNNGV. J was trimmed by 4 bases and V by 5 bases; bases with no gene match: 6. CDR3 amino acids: CASSRTRVADTQYF. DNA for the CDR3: TGTGCCAGCAGCCGGACTAGGGTGGCAGATACGCAGTATTTT.

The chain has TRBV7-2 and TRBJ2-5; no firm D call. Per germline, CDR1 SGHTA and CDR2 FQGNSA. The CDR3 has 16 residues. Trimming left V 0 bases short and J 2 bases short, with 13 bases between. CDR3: CASSLALGRQQETQYF. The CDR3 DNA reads TGTGCCAGCAGCTTAGCGCTGGGTCGGCAGCAAGAGACCCAGTACTTC.

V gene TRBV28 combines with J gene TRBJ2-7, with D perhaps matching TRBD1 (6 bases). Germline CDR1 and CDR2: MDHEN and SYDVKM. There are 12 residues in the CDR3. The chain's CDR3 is CALKGVSGEQYF. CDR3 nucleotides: TGTGCATTAAAGGGGGTTTCGGGGGAGCAGTACTTC.

This chain's CDR3 is CATKEAAYYGYTF. CDR3 DNA sequence: TGTGCCACTAAGGAAGCAGCTTACTATGGCTACACCTTC. The chain uses TRBV19 and TRBJ1-2; no definite D call. Trimming pared 10 bases from V and 3 bases from J, leaving 15 bases between. The CDR3 loop spans 13 amino acids. CDR1 is LNHDA, CDR2 SQIVND, per germline (reference sequence).